The 31 T cell receptor beta chains given below trace back to one sample, sequenced in a study of T cell changes during pregnancy in multiple sclerosis. Here immunoSEQ multiplex PCR was the method, and the copy in TCRdb shows in-frame clones only, minus some. The sample records around 15,000 clones, more than 85% being singletons. The sample here was peripheral blood, taken in the second trimester of pregnancy. These receptors were taken from a female donor in good health, enrolled as a control in a pregnancy study.

This clone is a singleton in its sample. The chain is built from TRBV18 and TRBJ1-1; no clear D gene. The CDR3 runs 15 residues. Germline V gene data show CDR1 as KGHSH and CDR2 as LQKENI. V was pared by 8 bases and J by 1 base, with 17 bases between. Here the CDR3 DNA reads TGTGCCAGCCAGCCCCCAGGCGTACAGAACACTGAAGCTTTCTTT. Translation gives CASQPPGVQNTEAFF. Filled out from reference TRBV18 and TRBJ1-1, the complete variable domain reads NAGVMQNPRHLVRRRGQEARLRCSPMKGHSHVYWYRQLPEEGLKFMVYLQKENIIDESGMPKERFSAEFPKEGPSILRIQQVVRGDSAAYFCASQPPGVQNTEAFFGQGTRLTVV.

The chain has TRBV28 and TRBJ2-6; possible D gene TRBD2, 7 bases. Germline CDR1 and CDR2: MDHEN and SYDVKM. Trimming stripped 7 bases from V and 0 bases from J, with 19 bases between. CDR3 length: 18 residues. DNA of the CDR3: TGTGCCAGCATTAAACTATCGGGGGGCGTCTCTGGGGCCAACGTCCTGACTTTC. Translating gives CASIKLSGGVSGANVLTF. The variable domain in full, with the rest retrieved from reference TRBV28 and TRBJ2-6, is DVKVTQSSRYLVKRTGEKVFLECVQDMDHENMFWYRQDPGLGLRLIYFSYDVKMKEKGDIPEGYSVSREKKERFSLILESASTNQTSMYLCASIKLSGGVSGANVLTFGAGSRLTVL.

The V and J genes are TRBV19 and TRBJ1-5, with 9 bases that match TRBD1. Germline CDR1 is LNHDA and CDR2 is SQIVND (reference sequence). The ends lost 7 bases at V and 7 bases at J; junction bases unmatched: 11. This CDR3 comprises 15 residues. Here the CDR3 DNA reads TGTGCCAGTACCTTAGTAACAGGGGGCGGACAGCCCCAGCATTTT. Translating it yields CASTLVTGGGQPQHF.

J is TRBJ2-3 and V is TRBV14; 8 bases are shared with TRBD2. The J segment lost 3 bases and the V segment lost 4 bases, leaving 6 bases of the junction unmatched. The germline CDR1 and CDR2 sequences are SGHDN and FVKESK. The CDR3 is 15 residues long. The CDR3 DNA sequence: TGTGCCAGCAGCCTTAGCGGGGCTTCTACAGATACGCAGTATTTT. Its translation is CASSLSGASTDTQYF.

By sample fraction, this clone is medium-sized. The chain couples TRBV6-4 to TRBJ2-1; 9 positions match TRBD1. CDR3 length: 15 amino acids. The trim removed 2 bases at V and 2 bases at J, leaving 1 base unmatched. Germline loops: CDR1 MRHNA, CDR2 SNTAGT. CDR3 nucleotides: TGTGCCAGCAGTGACGGACAGGGGCCCTACAATGAGCAGTTCTTC. Translating it yields CASSDGQGPYNEQFF.

The V call is TRBV6-5, the J call TRBJ2-5; D is unresolved. The germline V gene encodes CDR1 MNHEY and CDR2 SVGAGI. The ends were cut back, 0 bases at V and 5 bases at J, with 16 bases in the middle. The CDR3 spans 16 residues. CDR3 coding DNA: TGTGCCAGCAGTTACTCGGCAAACCTTGGTGCCGAGACCCAGTACTTC. This gives the protein CASSYSANLGAETQYF.

The chain employs TRBV10-3 and TRBJ2-2, with 10 positions matching TRBD2. The CDR3 runs to 15 residues. In germline, CDR1 is ENHRY, CDR2 SYGVKD. V gave up 7 bases and J gave up 7 bases; unmatched junction bases: 9. The CDR3 sequence is CAITPGLAFGGELFF. Here the CDR3 DNA reads TGTGCCATCACCCCGGGACTAGCGTTCGGCGGGGAGCTGTTTTTT.

The V gene is TRBV9, the J gene TRBJ2-7, with 12 bases matching TRBD2. The V segment lost 4 bases and the J segment 5 bases; nucleotides outside the gene matches: 4. Germline values: CDR1 SGDLS, CDR2 YYNGEE. The CDR3 has 14 amino acids. The CDR3: CASSTWTSGDEQYF. CDR3 bases: TGTGCCAGCAGCACGTGGACTAGCGGGGACGAGCAGTACTTC.

The chain joins TRBV7-2 to TRBJ2-7, with 7 bases aligning to TRBD2. The trim removed 1 base at V and 2 bases at J, leaving 8 bases unmatched. From germline, CDR1 is SGHTA and CDR2 FQGNSA. The CDR3 is 16 residues long. CDR3: CASSLEGSGKAYEQYF. CDR3 DNA sequence: TGTGCCAGCAGCTTAGAGGGCAGCGGGAAAGCCTACGAGCAGTACTTC.

This chain links TRBV5-5 with TRBJ1-3, with a possible D match to TRBD1 (5 bases). Germline lookup yields CDR1 SGHKS and CDR2 YYEKEE (reference sequence). This CDR3 has 17 residues. Trimming stripped 1 base from V and 4 bases from J, with 18 bases between. CDR3 coding DNA: TGTGCCAGCAGCTTGTTGATCGGGACTTCTAGAGGAAACACCATATATTTT. It codes for CASSLLIGTSRGNTIYF.

The chain carries TRBV5-1 and TRBJ2-7, with 7 positions matching TRBD2. The CDR3 has 15 amino acids. Trimming at V came to 0 bases and at J to 3 bases, leaving 6 bases not matched to a gene. Germline CDR1 SGHRS, CDR2 YFSETQ. Written as DNA, the CDR3 is TGCGCCAGCAGCTTGGGTCAGGGAGGGAACTACGAGCAGTACTTC. This gives the protein CASSLGQGGNYEQYF.

The V call is TRBV4-3, the J call TRBJ2-7; TRBD1 aligns across 7 bases. CDR3 size: 16 residues. With V trimmed by 0 bases and J by 3 bases, 8 bases remained unmatched. Germline V CDR1 and CDR2: LGHNA, YSLEER. The CDR3 protein is CASSQDLYRQGYEQYF. The CDR3, as DNA: TGCGCCAGCAGCCAAGATCTCTACCGACAGGGCTACGAGCAGTACTTC.

The rearrangement joins TRBV27 to TRBJ1-1; 10 bases are shared with TRBD1. Germline CDR1 and CDR2: MNHEY and SMNVEV (reference sequence). V gave up 3 bases and J gave up 5 bases; unmatched junction bases: 6. This CDR3 region has 15 residues. CDR3 in DNA: TGTGCCAGCAGTTTTGGGACAGGGGCAGGGACTGAAGCTTTCTTT. This codes for CASSFGTGAGTEAFF.

V is TRBV25-1 and J is TRBJ1-2; unclear D gene. Trimming shortened V by 6 bases and J by 9 bases, and 29 bases separated the two germline ends. The CDR3 is 17 amino acids. Per germline, CDR1 MGHDK and CDR2 SYGVNS. CDR3 nucleotide sequence: TGTGCCAGCAGAGGACCGACTACGGTTCGTTTCGATATTCGCTACACCTTC. This codes for CASRGPTTVRFDIRYTF.

V gene TRBV5-8 combines with J gene TRBJ2-1, with 8 positions matching TRBD1. The V gene's germline CDR1 is SGHTS and CDR2 YDEGEE. V gave up 2 bases and J gave up 7 bases; unmatched junction bases: 14. The CDR3 is 17 residues long. This CDR3 reads CASSFGATDRAWNEQFF. CDR3 DNA: TGTGCCAGCAGCTTTGGGGCCACGGACAGGGCGTGGAATGAGCAGTTCTTC.

The rearrangement joins TRBV6-6 to TRBJ1-2, with D unresolved. Per the germline V gene, CDR1 is MNHNY and CDR2 is SVGAGI (reference sequence). The CDR3 is made up of 14 amino acids. V lost 2 bases and J 0 bases, leaving 7 bases between the germline ends. The CDR3 loop is CASSYGSTNYGYTF. The CDR3 region has the DNA TGTGCCAGCAGTTACGGCAGTACTAACTATGGCTACACCTTC.

V gene TRBV6-5 combines with J gene TRBJ1-1; 7 nucleotides agree with TRBD1. Germline loops: CDR1 MNHEY, CDR2 SVGAGI. V was clipped by 8 bases and J by 5 bases; unmatched bases: 14. The CDR3 has 15 amino acids. The CDR3 spells CASYGGRGLGTEAFF. The CDR3 bases are TGTGCCAGCTACGGCGGCAGGGGGTTGGGAACTGAAGCTTTCTTT.

The gene calls are TRBV2 and TRBJ2-1, with TRBD2 identical over 14 bases. V shed 5 bases, J shed 8 bases, and the junction held 5 bases outside the gene matches. CDR1 and CDR2 from the germline V gene are SNHLY and FYNNEI. This CDR3 spans 15 amino acids. CDR3 in DNA: TGTGCCAGCAGTTCGACTAGCGGGAGGGCCTATGAGCAGTTCTTC. Amino acid sequence: CASSSTSGRAYEQFF. Based on the CDR3 plus reference TRBV2 and TRBJ2-1, the full variable domain is EPEVTQTPSHQVTQMGQEVILRCVPISNHLYFYWYRQILGQKVEFLVSFYNNEISEKSEIFDDQFSVERPDGSNFTLKIRSTKLEDSAMYFCASSSTSGRAYEQFFGPGTRLTVL.

The chain is built from TRBV7-2 and TRBJ2-5; weak D call: TRBD2 (7 bases). The CDR3 extends over 15 amino acids. The germline CDR1 and CDR2 sequences are SGHTA and FQGNSA. V was pared by 8 bases and J by 4 bases, with 20 bases between. The CDR3 reads CASEGGRGKGETQYF. The CDR3 DNA reads TGTGCCAGCGAGGGGGGGCGGGGGAAGGGAGAGACCCAGTACTTC. Combining the CDR3 with reference TRBV7-2 and TRBJ2-5 gives the whole variable domain GAGVSQSPSNKVTEKGKDVELRCDPISGHTALYWYRQSLGQGLEFLIYFQGNSAPDKSGLPSDRFSAERTGGSVSTLTIQRTQQEDSAVYLCASEGGRGKGETQYFGPGTRLLVL.

The CDR3 sequence: CASSLAGTSYEQYF. The CDR3 DNA sequence: TGTGCCAGCAGTCTTGCGGGAACCTCCTACGAGCAGTACTTC. The chain recombines TRBV2 with TRBJ2-7; D possibly corresponds to TRBD2 (6 bases). Trimming left V 5 bases short and J 0 bases short, with 11 bases between. This CDR3 comprises 14 residues. The germline V gene has CDR1 SNHLY and CDR2 FYNNEI.

The rearrangement links TRBV30 to TRBJ1-5, with TRBD1 as a possible D gene (6 bases). CDR1 and CDR2 (germline): GTSNPN, SVGIG (reference sequence). V dropped 2 bases and J dropped 6 bases, with 23 bases sitting between them. There are 17 residues in the CDR3. This chain's CDR3 is CAWSQGGQRGEGQPQHF. The CDR3 DNA follows: TGTGCCTGGAGTCAAGGGGGTCAGCGGGGCGAGGGTCAGCCCCAGCATTTT. Full variable domain (rest looked up from reference TRBV30 and TRBJ1-5): SQTIHQWPATLVQPVGSPLSLECTVEGTSNPNLYWYRQAAGRGLQLLFYSVGIGQISSEVPQNLSASRPQDRQFILSSKKLLLSDSGFYLCAWSQGGQRGEGQPQHFGDGTRLSIL.

This sequence joins TRBV5-6 and TRBJ1-6, with D unclear. This CDR3 region has 15 residues. Looked up from germline, CDR1 is SGHDT and CDR2 is YYEEEE. V shed 4 bases and J shed 0 bases, with 8 bases lying between them. DNA for the CDR3: TGTGCCAGCAGCCGAGGAAGCTCCTATAATTCACCCCTCCACTTT. This gives the protein CASSRGSSYNSPLHF. Variable domain in full (rest from reference TRBV5-6 and TRBJ1-6): DAGVTQSPTHLIKTRGQQVTLRCSPKSGHDTVSWYQQALGQGPQFIFQYYEEEERQRGNFPDRFSGHQFPNYSSELNVNALLLGDSALYLCASSRGSSYNSPLHFGNGTRLTVT.

This clone was observed once. The chain combines TRBV23-1 with TRBJ1-1; tentatively, D is TRBD1 (6 bases). TRBV23-1 is an ORF, with its function uncertain. The CDR3 is made up of 15 amino acids. V lost 6 bases, J lost 4 bases, and 18 bases lay in between. The CDR3 nucleotides read TGCGCCAGCAGAACCCACGGGCAGGGGAGCACTGAAGCTTTCTTT. It yields the protein CASRTHGQGSTEAFF.

V usage is TRBV5-1 and J usage is TRBJ2-3, with a weak D call TRBD1 (6 bases). This CDR3 region has 16 residues. Germline V gene lookup returns CDR1 SGHRS and CDR2 YFSETQ. V dropped 4 bases and J dropped 3 bases, with 18 bases sitting between them. This chain's CDR3 is CASSLDAGQPTDTQYF. The DNA for the CDR3 is TGCGCCAGCAGCCTGGACGCCGGACAGCCAACAGATACGCAGTATTTT.

The chain couples TRBV28 to TRBJ2-7, with TRBD1 identical over 9 bases. This CDR3 is 16 amino acids long. Germline V lookup: CDR1 MDHEN, CDR2 SYDVKM. The trim removed 5 bases at V and 2 bases at J, leaving 10 bases unmatched. The CDR3 nucleotides are TGTGCCAGCAGTACCTCCGGACAGGGGTTGGCCTACGAGCAGTACTTC. Its translation is CASSTSGQGLAYEQYF.

In the case of this clone: The same CDR3 is also encoded by other DNA sequences in this sample. The rearrangement links TRBV9 to TRBJ2-7; 7 bases map to TRBD2. The J segment lost 5 bases and the V segment lost 0 bases, leaving 2 bases of the junction unmatched. This CDR3 comprises 13 residues. Per the germline V gene, CDR1 is SGDLS and CDR2 is YYNGEE. CDR3 DNA: TGTGCCAGCAGCGTAGGGGGGGGTAACGAGCAGTACTTC. Protein sequence: CASSVGGGNEQYF.

This chain uses TRBV9 with TRBJ2-7; TRBD2 matches at 7 bases. This CDR3 is 14 amino acids long. CDR1 is SGDLS, CDR2 YYNGEE, per germline. The junction had 13 bases not matched to a gene; V was cut back by 4 bases and J by 9 bases. This chain's CDR3 is CASSPRTGEGGQYF. The CDR3 nucleotides are TGTGCCAGCAGCCCTCGGACGGGGGAGGGTGGGCAGTACTTC.

The genes are TRBV10-3 and TRBJ1-1; D remains ambiguous. Germline CDR1 and CDR2: ENHRY and SYGVKD. The CDR3 loop spans 12 amino acids. V was trimmed by 6 bases and J by 1 base, leaving 6 bases between them. The CDR3 coding sequence is TGTGCCATCAGACACCAGAACACTGAAGCTTTCTTT. It encodes CAIRHQNTEAFF.

Only one count was recorded for this clone. The genes are TRBV4-2 and TRBJ2-7; a possible D gene is TRBD1 (6 bases). This CDR3 has 16 residues. The germline V gene encodes CDR1 LGHNA and CDR2 YNFKEQ. Trimming shortened V by 3 bases and J by 0 bases, and 15 bases separated the two germline ends. CDR3 protein: CASSHPGTFSSYEQYF. CDR3 in DNA: TGTGCCAGCAGCCACCCCGGGACATTTAGCTCCTACGAGCAGTACTTC.

V usage is TRBV7-9 and J usage is TRBJ2-2, with 8 bases matching TRBD2. The CDR3 has 15 residues. Germline CDR1 SEHNR, CDR2 FQNEAQ (reference sequence). Germline trimming cut 3 bases from V and 4 bases from J; bases unmatched to any gene: 4. In DNA form, the CDR3 reads TGTGCCAGCAGCTTGAGGCTAGCGGGCACCGGGGAGCTGTTTTTT. As protein: CASSLRLAGTGELFF.

This chain connects TRBV6-1 to TRBJ1-4; tentatively, D is TRBD1 (5 bases). Germline-derived CDR1 and CDR2 are MNHNS and SASEGT. The CDR3 is made up of 14 amino acids. Trimming removed 0 bases at V and 11 bases at J, with 13 bases between. In DNA, the CDR3 is TGTGCCAGCAGTGAAGCAAGTAAGGGGTTCAAACTGTTTTTT. It specifies CASSEASKGFKLFF.